This is a list of T cell receptor beta chains from one sample in a study of blood T cell repertoires in COVID-19. The protocol was immunoSEQ multiplex PCR, while the TCRdb copy is restricted to in-frame clones and leaves out a portion. Here the sample spans 230,000 or so clones, approximately 88% being singletons. The sequenced material came from PBMCs or T cells enriched from blood (not recorded which). The origin of the receptors is a middle-aged woman with acute COVID-19. Both conserved end residues are part of each CDR3. Fields, in order: J gene, V gene, CDR3 protein.

J: TRBJ1-6
V: TRBV30
CDR3: CAWRGQNSPLHF

J: TRBJ2-5
V: TRBV29-1
CDR3: CSVHTGLKTQYF

J: TRBJ1-2
V: TRBV11-3
CDR3: CASSLDGRVGYTF

J: TRBJ2-6
V: TRBV4-3
CDR3: CASSQGGGASGANVLTF

J: TRBJ2-3
V: TRBV29-1
CDR3: CSGVQGKGDTQYF

J: TRBJ2-1
V: TRBV11-2
CDR3: CASSLGLPGINEQFF

J: TRBJ2-3
V: TRBV9
CDR3: CASSVTSGTLSTQYF

J: TRBJ1-1
V: TRBV5-4
CDR3: CASSLQGGVEAFF

J: TRBJ1-6
V: TRBV4-1
CDR3: CASSRGQGGTNSPLHF

J: TRBJ1-1
V: TRBV4-3
CDR3: CASSRGGTEAFF

J: TRBJ1-5
V: TRBV10-3
CDR3: CAISRSSFNQPQHF

J: TRBJ1-2
V: TRBV30
CDR3: CAGKTGRYGYTF

J: TRBJ2-7
V: TRBV7-2
CDR3: CASSLRGRRSDEQYF

J: TRBJ1-2
V: TRBV7-2
CDR3: CASSFLTGGMGYTF

J: TRBJ2-5
V: TRBV4-2
CDR3: CASSQEGQGRETQYF